The 17 T cell receptor beta chains below come from one sample, sequenced in a study of blood T cell repertoires in COVID-19. Sequencing used immunoSEQ multiplex PCR; TCRdb keeps in-frame clones, though not all of them. The sample has about 370,000 clones, approximately 91% seen once; the top ten hold 0.8% to 0.9%. Input material: PBMCs or T cells enriched from blood (not recorded which). These TCRs come from a woman between 40 and 55 years old who had been exposed to COVID-19.

A few counts support this clone. V usage is TRBV5-1 and J usage is TRBJ2-7; 8 bases line up with TRBD2. Germline trimming cut 1 base from V and 3 bases from J; bases unmatched to any gene: 9. The CDR3 is 16 residues long. Looked up from germline, CDR1 is SGHRS and CDR2 is YFSETQ. Written as DNA, the CDR3 is TGCGCCAGCAGCTTGAGGGCTAGCGGGCAGCTCTACGAGCAGTACTTC. It specifies CASSLRASGQLYEQYF.

The genes are TRBV20-1 and TRBJ2-6; D is possibly TRBD2 (6 bases). This CDR3 has 15 residues. V was clipped by 3 bases and J by 2 bases, with 11 bases between them. Germline CDR1 and CDR2: DFQATT and SNEGSKA (reference sequence). The CDR3 DNA sequence: TGCAGTGCTAGTTTAGCGGATACTGGGGCCAACGTCCTGACTTTC. It specifies CSASLADTGANVLTF.

This rearrangement joins TRBV30 to TRBJ2-5; no reliable D call. Trimming left V 5 bases short and J 1 base short, with 5 bases between. Germline CDR1 is GTSNPN and CDR2 is SVGIG (reference sequence). The CDR3 is 11 residues long. CDR3 bases: TGTGCCTGGTCGGTCCAAGAGACCCAGTACTTC. It codes for CAWSVQETQYF.

This chain joins TRBV9 and TRBJ2-3; D not resolved. Germline CDR1 and CDR2: SGDLS and YYNGEE. The V and J ends lost 2 bases and 5 bases respectively, with 12 bases between them. This CDR3 comprises 14 residues. CDR3 in amino acids: CASSVSSNLDTQYF. DNA for the CDR3: TGTGCCAGCAGCGTGAGTTCTAACTTAGATACGCAGTATTTT.

This clone came up a few times. The chain carries TRBV5-8 and TRBJ1-1, with a tentative D call TRBD1 (6 bases). Trimming left V 0 bases short and J 1 base short, with 13 bases between. Germline V gives CDR1 SGHTS, CDR2 YDEGEE. This CDR3 region has 16 residues. The CDR3 here is CASSLGIDRTNTEAFF. The CDR3, as DNA: TGTGCCAGCAGCTTGGGAATAGACAGGACGAACACTGAAGCTTTCTTT.

The rearrangement joins TRBV6-2 or TRBV6-3 to TRBJ1-5; 9 nucleotides align to TRBD1. This CDR3 contains 17 residues. V was pared by 2 bases and J by 1 base, with 6 bases of the junction left unmatched. Germline V gene sequence: CDR1 MNHEY, CDR2 SVGEGT. The CDR3 nucleotides are TGTGCCAGCAGTTACCGTACAGGGGGCGGGAGCAATCAGCCCCAGCATTTT. Translating it yields CASSYRTGGGSNQPQHF.

This rearrangement joins TRBV30 to TRBJ1-2; no clear D gene. Germline loops: CDR1 GTSNPN, CDR2 SVGIG (reference sequence). This CDR3 spans 16 amino acids. The ends were cut back, 2 bases at V and 4 bases at J, with 20 bases in the middle. The CDR3 DNA reads TGTGCCTGGAGTCCTCGACTCCGCGGGCCCTCCTATGGCTACACCTTC. Amino acid sequence: CAWSPRLRGPSYGYTF.

This rearrangement joins TRBV27 to TRBJ2-3; weak D call: TRBD2 (6 bases). Germline values: CDR1 MNHEY, CDR2 SMNVEV (reference sequence). Trimming pared 4 bases from V and 3 bases from J, leaving 14 bases between. CDR3 length: 15 residues. The CDR3 DNA follows: TGTGCCAGCAGTTCCGCCGGGAGAGGGACAGATACGCAGTATTTT. Translated, it gives CASSSAGRGTDTQYF.

The genes are TRBV7-2 and TRBJ1-4, with 8 bases aligning to TRBD1. The CDR3 loop spans 14 amino acids. Unmatched junction bases numbered 4, after V lost 6 bases and J lost 4 bases. Germline CDR1 is SGHTA and CDR2 is FQGNSA. The CDR3 sequence is CASSPGQVNEKLFF. The CDR3 DNA is TGTGCCAGCAGTCCGGGACAGGTTAATGAAAAACTGTTTTTT.

V and J are TRBV5-6 and TRBJ1-2, with a weak D call TRBD1 (6 bases). CDR1 and CDR2 from the germline V gene are SGHDT and YYEEEE. The CDR3 contains 14 residues. V was clipped by 3 bases and J by 4 bases, with 13 bases between them. The CDR3 DNA reads as TGTGCCAGCAGCTCACAGGGCCCTTCCTATGGCTACACCTTC. Protein: CASSSQGPSYGYTF.

This clone has just one count. The rearrangement links TRBV11-1 to TRBJ1-1, with TRBD1 matching over 8 bases. Germline V gene data show CDR1 as SGHAT and CDR2 as FQDESV (reference sequence). This CDR3 region has 13 residues. V lost 6 bases, J lost 4 bases, and 4 bases stayed unmatched. The CDR3 bases are TGTGCCAGCAGTAAAGACAGGGGCACTGAAGCTTTCTTT. Protein product: CASSKDRGTEAFF.

This sequence joins TRBV15 and TRBJ1-1; the D gene is possibly TRBD1 (6 bases). Per the germline V gene, CDR1 is LNHNV and CDR2 is YYDKDF (reference sequence). This CDR3 contains 15 residues. Trimming left V 5 bases short and J 2 bases short, with 15 bases between. Here the CDR3 reads CATSPQRQVNTEAFF. For the CDR3, the DNA is TGTGCCACCAGCCCCCAAAGACAGGTTAACACTGAAGCTTTCTTT.

This clone was seen once. V gene TRBV5-4 combines with J gene TRBJ1-1, with a weak D call TRBD1 (5 bases). Trimming pared 4 bases from V and 1 base from J, leaving 14 bases between. Germline values: CDR1 SGHNT, CDR2 YYREEE (reference sequence). The CDR3 length is 15 residues. The CDR3 loop is CASSPDRGRNTEAFF. CDR3 sequence (DNA): TGTGCCAGCAGCCCGGACCGGGGGAGGAACACTGAAGCTTTCTTT. Full variable domain (missing parts from reference TRBV5-4 and TRBJ1-1): ETGVTQSPTHLIKTRGQQVTLRCSSQSGHNTVSWYQQALGQGPQFIFQYYREEENGRGNFPPRFSGLQFPNYSSELNVNALELDDSALYLCASSPDRGRNTEAFFGQGTRLTVV.

The chain is built from TRBV19 and TRBJ2-5, with D unresolved. The CDR3 length is 13 residues. Looked up from germline, CDR1 is LNHDA and CDR2 is SQIVND (reference sequence). Trimming cost V 5 bases and J 1 base, with 8 bases left between them. The CDR3 region is CASSVLGQETQYF. CDR3 in DNA: TGTGCCAGTAGTGTGCTAGGCCAAGAGACCCAGTACTTC.

The rearrangement joins TRBV2 to TRBJ1-2, with a tentative D call TRBD1 (6 bases). Trimming removed 4 bases from V and 6 bases from J, with 15 bases in between. CDR1 is SNHLY and CDR2 is FYNNEI in the germline V gene. CDR3 length: 14 residues. The CDR3 loop is CASSADRSVHGYTF. The CDR3 coding sequence is TGTGCCAGCAGTGCGGACAGATCGGTCCATGGCTACACCTTC.

The rearrangement joins TRBV2 to TRBJ2-1, with D tentatively TRBD1 (6 bases). CDR3 length: 11 residues. V was trimmed by 10 bases and J by 5 bases, leaving 9 bases between them. Germline lookup yields CDR1 SNHLY and CDR2 FYNNEI. CDR3 nucleotides: TGTGCCACGTACAGGGACAATGAGCAGTTCTTC. Its protein is CATYRDNEQFF.

The chain uses TRBV5-1 and TRBJ2-7, with 7 bases fitting TRBD2. The CDR3 sequence is 12 residues long. After removal of 4 bases from V and 7 bases from J, the junction contained 5 bases not matched to a gene. CDR1 SGHRS and CDR2 YFSETQ come from the germline V gene. CDR3: CASSLNGGEQYF. The CDR3 bases are TGCGCCAGCAGCCTAAACGGGGGGGAGCAGTACTTC.